Following are 8 T cell receptor beta chains from one sample sequenced in a study of T-cell reconstitution after alpha-beta-depleted transplantation in children. The TCRbeta library was prepared with unique molecular identifiers. One entry per CDR3 protein, called by TCRdb with MiXCR from the PCR reads. The sample lists 25,000 to 30,000 distinct CDR3 sequences, roughly 6% occurring once. This material consisted of PBMCs, mostly from graft donor cells, taken 180 days after TCRalphabeta/CD19-depleted stem cell transplant. The receptors were gathered from a male patient aged 5 to 17 who had a stem cell transplant for acute myeloid leukemia, so the T cells may come from the graft donor.

This clonotype is a singleton in its sample. The rearrangement joins TRBV28 to TRBJ1-5, with 8 bases matching TRBD1. In germline, CDR1 is MDHEN, CDR2 SYDVKM. With V trimmed by 9 bases and J by 0 bases, 7 bases remained unmatched. CDR3 size: 15 residues. The CDR3 loop is CARGTGGYSNQPQHF. As DNA, the CDR3 is TGTGCCAGGGGCACAGGGGGGTATAGCAATCAGCCCCAGCATTTT.

The table lists this clonotype with many counts. This chain joins TRBV28 and TRBJ2-1; 11 nucleotides line up with TRBD1. Germline assignment: CDR1 MDHEN and CDR2 SYDVKM. J was trimmed by 7 bases and V by 5 bases; bases with no gene match: 7. The CDR3 totals 15 residues. The CDR3 DNA sequence: TGTGCCAGCAGTGGGGACAGGGGGAAACGGAATGAGCAGTTCTTC. Its protein is CASSGDRGKRNEQFF. Full variable domain (outside the CDR3, taken from reference TRBV28 and TRBJ2-1): DVKVTQSSRYLVKRTGEKVFLECVQDMDHENMFWYRQDPGLGLRLIYFSYDVKMKEKGDIPEGYSVSREKKERFSLILESASTNQTSMYLCASSGDRGKRNEQFFGPGTRLTVL.

This clonotype was counted many times. The chain carries TRBV7-9 and TRBJ2-7, with 8 bases aligning to TRBD2. This CDR3 contains 16 residues. Germline V CDR1 and CDR2: SEHNR, FQNEAQ (reference sequence). V shed 1 base and J 5 bases; nucleotides not matched to a gene: 10. CDR3 region: CASSLGNSGSIDEQYF. DNA of the CDR3: TGTGCCAGCAGCTTAGGAAACAGCGGGAGTATAGACGAGCAGTACTTC.

This clonotype came up many times. The V call is TRBV12-3 or TRBV12-4, the J call TRBJ2-1; D perhaps matches TRBD1 (5 bases). The CDR3 has 14 amino acids. V shed 3 bases and J shed 6 bases, with 12 bases lying between them. CDR3 in DNA: TGTGCCAGCAGTTTGGCAGGGTCGGTCAATGAGCAGTTCTTC. It specifies CASSLAGSVNEQFF.

This clonotype was recorded many times. The rearrangement uses TRBV30 and TRBJ1-1; 9 bases are shared with TRBD1. CDR1 is GTSNPN and CDR2 is SVGIG in the germline V gene (reference sequence). After removal of 1 base from V and 3 bases from J, the junction contained 9 bases not matched to a gene. The CDR3 is 16 residues long. For the CDR3, the DNA is TGTGCCTGGAGTGGAGGGACAGGGCGTTTGGACACTGAAGCTTTCTTT. Amino acid sequence: CAWSGGTGRLDTEAFF.

This clonotype showed up many times. The chain is built from TRBV7-2 and TRBJ1-3; D unresolved. With 1 base removed from V and 9 bases from J, the gap between germline ends came to 10 bases. CDR3 length: 13 residues. Germline V CDR1 and CDR2: SGHTA, FQGNSA. The CDR3 loop reads CASSLGPTGTIYF. The CDR3 region has the DNA TGTGCCAGCAGCTTAGGTCCCACGGGCACCATATATTTT.

In this sample, this clonotype turned up many times. The CDR3 reads CASSAHDGSNQPQHF. Here the CDR3 DNA reads TGTGCCAGCAGCGCCCATGACGGGAGCAATCAGCCCCAGCATTTT. This sequence joins TRBV6-2 or TRBV6-3 and TRBJ1-5; D is uncertain. V gave up 6 bases and J gave up 1 base, with 13 bases separating them. CDR3 length: 15 amino acids. CDR1 is MNHEY, CDR2 SVGEGT, per germline.

A note on this clonotype: An end of the junction differs from the germline gene, which may be a read error. The chain links TRBV4-1 to TRBJ1-4; D might be TRBD1 (6 bases). CDR1 is MGHRA, CDR2 YSYEKL, per germline. There are 15 residues in the CDR3. The CDR3, as DNA: TGTGCCAGGGGCCTACGGCGCCTCGGAGGTGAAAAACTGTTTTTT. It codes for CARGLRRLGGEKLFF.